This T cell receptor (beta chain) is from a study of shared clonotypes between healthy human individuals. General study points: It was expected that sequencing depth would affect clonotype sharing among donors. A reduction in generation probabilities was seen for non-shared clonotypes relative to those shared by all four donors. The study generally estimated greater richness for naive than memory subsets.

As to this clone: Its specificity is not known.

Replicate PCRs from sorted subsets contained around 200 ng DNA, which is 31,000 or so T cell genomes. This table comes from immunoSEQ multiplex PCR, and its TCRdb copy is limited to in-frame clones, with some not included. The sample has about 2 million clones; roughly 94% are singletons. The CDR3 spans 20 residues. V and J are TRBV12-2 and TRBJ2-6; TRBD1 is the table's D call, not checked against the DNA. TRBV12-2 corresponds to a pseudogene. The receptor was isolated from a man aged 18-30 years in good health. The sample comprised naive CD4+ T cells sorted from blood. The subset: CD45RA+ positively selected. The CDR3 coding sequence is TGTGCAAGTCGCTTAAGAAACCGGGACAGGGCAGTTTATGGGGCCAACGTCCTGACTTTC. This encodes CASRLRNRDRAVYGANVLTF.